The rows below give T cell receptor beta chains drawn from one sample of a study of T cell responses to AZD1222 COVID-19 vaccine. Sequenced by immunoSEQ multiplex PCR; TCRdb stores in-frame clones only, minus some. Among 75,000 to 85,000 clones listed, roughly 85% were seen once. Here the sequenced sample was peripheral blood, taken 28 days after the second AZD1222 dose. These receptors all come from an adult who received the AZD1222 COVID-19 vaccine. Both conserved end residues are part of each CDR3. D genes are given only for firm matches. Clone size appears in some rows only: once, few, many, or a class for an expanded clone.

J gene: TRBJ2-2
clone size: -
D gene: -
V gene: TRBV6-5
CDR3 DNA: TGTGCCAGCAGTTACTCGTGGGGGGCGCGGACCGGGGAGCTGTTTTTT
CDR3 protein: CASSYSWGARTGELFF

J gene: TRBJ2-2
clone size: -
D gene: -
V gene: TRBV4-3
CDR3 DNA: TGCGCCAGCAGCCTATACCGAGTTGCGGCCGGGGAGCTGTTTTTT
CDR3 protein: CASSLYRVAAGELFF

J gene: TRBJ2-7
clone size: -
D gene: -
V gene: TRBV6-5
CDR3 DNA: TGTGCCAGCAGGCTAATGGTCGGCTCCTACGAGCAGTACTTC
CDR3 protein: CASRLMVGSYEQYF

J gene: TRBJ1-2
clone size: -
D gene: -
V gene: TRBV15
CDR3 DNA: TGTGCCACCAGCAGCCGTGGACAGAACTATGGCTACACCTTC
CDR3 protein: CATSSRGQNYGYTF

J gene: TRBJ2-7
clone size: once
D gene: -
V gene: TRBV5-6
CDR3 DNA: TGTGCCAGCAGCTTGAGTGGAGGGACCTACGAGCAGTACTTC
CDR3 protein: CASSLSGGTYEQYF

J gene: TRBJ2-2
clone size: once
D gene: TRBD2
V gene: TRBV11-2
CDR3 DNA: TGTGCCAGCAGCTTGGGACTAGCGGGTCTAAACGGAGGGACCGGGGAGCTGTTTTTT
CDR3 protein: CASSLGLAGLNGGTGELFF

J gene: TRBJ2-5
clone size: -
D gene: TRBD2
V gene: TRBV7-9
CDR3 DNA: TGTGCCAGCAGTCCGAGGACTAGCTTGCAAGAGACCCAGTACTTC
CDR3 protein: CASSPRTSLQETQYF

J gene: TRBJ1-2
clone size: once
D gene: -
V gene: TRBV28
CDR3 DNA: TGTGCCAGCAGTCTGGACACGGTTTATGGCTACACCTTC
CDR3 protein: CASSLDTVYGYTF

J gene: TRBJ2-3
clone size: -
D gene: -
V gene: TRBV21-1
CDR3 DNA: TGTGCCAGCAGCAAAGAAAACTTCGACAGGTCCACAGATACGCAGTATTTT
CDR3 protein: CASSKENFDRSTDTQYF

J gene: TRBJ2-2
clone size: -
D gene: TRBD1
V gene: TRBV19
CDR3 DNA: TGTGCCAGTAGAAAGGGGGCGACCGGGGAGCTGTTTTTT
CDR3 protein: CASRKGATGELFF

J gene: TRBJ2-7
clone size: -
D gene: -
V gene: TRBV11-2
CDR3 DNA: TGTGCCAGCAGCTCCCTAGGGCCGCACGAGCAGTACTTC
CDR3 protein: CASSSLGPHEQYF

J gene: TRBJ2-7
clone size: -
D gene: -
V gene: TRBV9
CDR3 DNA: TGTGCCAGCAGCGTAGAGGGTGGGGACACCTACGAGCAGTACTTC
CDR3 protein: CASSVEGGDTYEQYF

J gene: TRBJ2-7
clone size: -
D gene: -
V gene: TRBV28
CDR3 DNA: TGTGCCAGCAGACCATCCCAGACCTACGAGCAGTACTTC
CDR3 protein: CASRPSQTYEQYF

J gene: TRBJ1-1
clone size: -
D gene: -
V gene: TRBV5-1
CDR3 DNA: TGCGCCAGCAGCTTGACCGGGCCCGAAGGTGGGGCTTTCTTT
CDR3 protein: CASSLTGPEGGAFF

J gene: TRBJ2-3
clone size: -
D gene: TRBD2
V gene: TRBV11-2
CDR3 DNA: TGTGCCAGCAGCTGGACTAGCGGGGGGAGGGATACGCAGTATTTT
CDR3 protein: CASSWTSGGRDTQYF

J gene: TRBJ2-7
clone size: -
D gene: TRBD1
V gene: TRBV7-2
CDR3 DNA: TGTGCCAGCAGCCACCGGGACAGGGGGCGCGAGCAGTACTTC
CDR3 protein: CASSHRDRGREQYF

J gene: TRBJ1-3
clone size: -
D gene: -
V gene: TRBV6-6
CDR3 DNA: TGTGCCAGCAGTTACCGAGGCTCTGGAAACACCATATATTTT
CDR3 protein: CASSYRGSGNTIYF

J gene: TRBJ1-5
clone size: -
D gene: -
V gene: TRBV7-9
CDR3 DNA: TGTGCCAGCAGCTCGGTTACAGGGCATCAGCCCCAGCATTTT
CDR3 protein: CASSSVTGHQPQHF

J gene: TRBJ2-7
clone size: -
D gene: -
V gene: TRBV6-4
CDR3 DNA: TGTGCCAGCAGTGACCTTAGACATATCTCGAGCTACGAGCAGTACTTC
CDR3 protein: CASSDLRHISSYEQYF

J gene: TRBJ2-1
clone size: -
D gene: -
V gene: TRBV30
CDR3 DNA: TGTGCCTGGGGGCGAAATGAGCAGTTCTTC
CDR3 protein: CAWGRNEQFF

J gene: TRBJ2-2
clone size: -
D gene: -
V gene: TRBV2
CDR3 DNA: TGTGCCAGCCGCGGAACAGGGAACACCGGGGAGCTGTTTTTT
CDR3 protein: CASRGTGNTGELFF

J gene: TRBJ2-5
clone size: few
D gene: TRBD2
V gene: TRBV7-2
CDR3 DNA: TGTGCCAGCAGCTTAGGGACTAGCGGGGAGACCCAGTACTTC
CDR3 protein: CASSLGTSGETQYF

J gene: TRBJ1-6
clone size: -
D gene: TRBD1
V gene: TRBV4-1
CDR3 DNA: TGCGCCAGCAGCCAAGGTCGGGACAGGGGGTTCTATAATTCACCCCTCCACTTT
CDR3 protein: CASSQGRDRGFYNSPLHF

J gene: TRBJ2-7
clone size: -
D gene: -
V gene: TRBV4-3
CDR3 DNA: TGCGCCAGCAGCCAAGGGCAGGGGATGACCGAGCAGTACTTC
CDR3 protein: CASSQGQGMTEQYF

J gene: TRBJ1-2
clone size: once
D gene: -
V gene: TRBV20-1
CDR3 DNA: TGCAGTGCTAACGGGGCCTATGGCTACACCTTC
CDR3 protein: CSANGAYGYTF

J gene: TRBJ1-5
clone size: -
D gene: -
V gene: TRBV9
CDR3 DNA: TGTGCCAGCAGCGAGGGGGAAGCGACAAACTACCCTTATCCCCAGCATTTT
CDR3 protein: CASSEGEATNYPYPQHF

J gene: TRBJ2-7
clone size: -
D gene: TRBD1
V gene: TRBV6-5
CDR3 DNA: TGTGCCAGCAGTTACTCGATCACAGGGGTGTCCTACGAGCAGTACTTC
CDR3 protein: CASSYSITGVSYEQYF

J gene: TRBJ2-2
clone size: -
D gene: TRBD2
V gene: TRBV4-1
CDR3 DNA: TGCGCCAGCAGCCAGGGACTAGCGGGGGGGAAAAACACCGGGGAGCTGTTTTTT
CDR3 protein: CASSQGLAGGKNTGELFF